This TCR beta chain comes out of a study of blood T cell repertoires in COVID-19. Some clones are missing from TCRdb's copy, which holds only in-frame ones; the method was immunoSEQ multiplex PCR. The sample consists of about 46,000 clones, approximately 85% of them appearing once. CDR3 length: 18 residues. V was clipped by 0 bases and J by 4 bases; unmatched bases: 10. The V gene's germline CDR1 is MNHEY and CDR2 SVGEGT. The material sequenced was peripheral blood. The chain links TRBV6-2 or TRBV6-3 to TRBJ2-3; TRBD2 matches 10 bases. The sequence derives from a woman over 75 with COVID-19, enrolled during active disease. CDR3 sequence reads: CASSYSASGGLLADTQYF. The DNA for the CDR3 is TGTGCCAGCAGTTACTCGGCTAGCGGGGGTCTCTTGGCAGATACGCAGTATTTT.